These 6 T cell receptor beta chains originate from one sample sequenced in a study of blood T cells in healthy people across ages (dated by TCRdb to between 2014 and 2017). The library was obtained by 5' RACE. These reads were obtained on an Illumina HiSeq 2500. A second about 6 to 11 cycle PCR used a sample-barcoded 5' primer and a J-beta primer mix. TCRdb reprocessing: public reads trimmed at Q25 with fastp, clones called with MiXCR, in-frame beta chains kept. Rows matching on CDR3 protein sequence are summarized as one entry with the most common DNA and genes. This sample lists roughly 1.7 million distinct CDR3 sequences; about 35% were detected once. The ten most abundant clones make up approximately 10% of the sample. The sequenced sample was blood. Source of these receptors: a woman in her 30s in good health.

The V and J genes are TRBV4-1 and TRBJ1-6; no reliable D call. Trimming stripped 1 base from V and 12 bases from J, with 13 bases between. The CDR3 length is 14 residues. Germline V gene lookup returns CDR1 MGHRA and CDR2 YSYEKL. In DNA, the CDR3 is TGCGCCAGCAGCCAAGTACTAGAGGGAAGACCCCTCCACTTT. It specifies CASSQVLEGRPLHF.

The genes are TRBV5-1 and TRBJ2-2; 9 nucleotides match TRBD1. CDR1 and CDR2 (germline): SGHRS, YFSETQ. Trimming cost V 4 bases and J 5 bases; bases outside gene matches: 6. This CDR3 is built from 15 residues. CDR3 sequence: CASSTGQGGTGELFF. DNA of the CDR3: TGCGCCAGCAGCACGGGACAGGGAGGAACCGGGGAGCTGTTTTTT. Based on the CDR3 plus reference TRBV5-1 and TRBJ2-2, the full variable domain is KAGVTQTPRYLIKTRGQQVTLSCSPISGHRSVSWYQQTPGQGLQFLFEYFSETQRNKGNFPGRFSGRQFSNSRSEMNVSTLELGDSALYLCASSTGQGGTGELFFGEGSRLTVL.

This chain uses TRBV3-1 with TRBJ2-1; weak D call: TRBD2 (6 bases). V shed 5 bases and J shed 2 bases, with 13 bases lying between them. Germline V gene sequence: CDR1 LGHDT, CDR2 YNNKEL (reference sequence). The CDR3 length is 15 residues. CDR3 DNA sequence: TGTGCCAGCAGCTATCAGCGGGCCACCTACAATGAGCAGTTCTTC. It specifies CASSYQRATYNEQFF.

The V and J genes are TRBV5-1 and TRBJ2-1; a weak D match, TRBD2 (6 bases). Trimming left V 1 base short and J 6 bases short, with 14 bases between. This CDR3 comprises 15 residues. Germline CDR1 and CDR2: SGHRS and YFSETQ. The CDR3 is CASSLSASECNEQFF. The CDR3 DNA is TGCGCCAGCAGCTTGTCGGCTAGCGAATGCAATGAGCAGTTCTTC.

The chain is built from TRBV5-1 and TRBJ1-5, with TRBD1 identical over 8 bases. V lost 2 bases, J lost 7 bases, and 8 bases stayed unmatched. CDR3 length: 15 amino acids. Per germline, CDR1 SGHRS and CDR2 YFSETQ. CDR3: CASSLTGQGRQPQHF. CDR3 nucleotide sequence: TGCGCCAGCAGCTTAACAGGACAGGGCCGACAGCCCCAGCATTTT.

The gene calls are TRBV20-1 and TRBJ2-3; 11 nucleotides line up with TRBD2. The CDR3 has 16 amino acids. Germline V gene lookup returns CDR1 DFQATT and CDR2 SNEGSKA (reference sequence). The junction had 6 bases not matched to a gene; V was cut back by 1 base and J by 3 bases. CDR3 bases: TGCAGTGCTAGAGCCTGGACTAGCGGGCTGACAGATACGCAGTATTTT. Translating it yields CSARAWTSGLTDTQYF.